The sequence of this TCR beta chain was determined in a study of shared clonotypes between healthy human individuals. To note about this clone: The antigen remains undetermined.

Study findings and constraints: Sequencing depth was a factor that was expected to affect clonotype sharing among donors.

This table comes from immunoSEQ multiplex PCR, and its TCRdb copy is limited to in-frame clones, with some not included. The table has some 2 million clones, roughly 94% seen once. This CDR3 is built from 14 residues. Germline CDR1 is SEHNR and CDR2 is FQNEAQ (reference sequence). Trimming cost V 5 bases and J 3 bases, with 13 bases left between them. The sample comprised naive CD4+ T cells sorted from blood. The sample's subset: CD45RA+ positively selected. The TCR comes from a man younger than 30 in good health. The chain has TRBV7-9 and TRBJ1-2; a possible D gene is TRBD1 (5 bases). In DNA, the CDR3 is TGTGCCAGCAGCGCCGACAGTACATACTATGGCTACACCTTC. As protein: CASSADSTYYGYTF.